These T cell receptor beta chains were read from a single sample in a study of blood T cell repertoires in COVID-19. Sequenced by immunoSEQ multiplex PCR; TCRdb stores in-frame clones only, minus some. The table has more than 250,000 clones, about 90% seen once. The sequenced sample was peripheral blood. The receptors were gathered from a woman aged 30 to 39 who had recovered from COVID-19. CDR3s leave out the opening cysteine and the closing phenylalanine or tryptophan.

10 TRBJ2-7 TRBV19 ASTNGLYEQY
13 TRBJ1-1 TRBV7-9 ASSLEVGQNTEAF
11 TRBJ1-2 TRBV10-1 ASSETGSRGYT
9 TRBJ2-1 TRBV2 ASSDAGRQF
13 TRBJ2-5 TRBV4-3 ASSQVREGGETQY
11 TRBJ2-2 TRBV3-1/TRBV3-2 ASSRLAGGELF
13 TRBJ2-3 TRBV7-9 ASSPGQTLLDTQY
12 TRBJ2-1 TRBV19 ASLAGSSYNEQF
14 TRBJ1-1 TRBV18 ASSPLPLRGSAEAF
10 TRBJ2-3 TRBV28 ASSTPGDTQY
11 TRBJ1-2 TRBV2 ASSVDRSDGYT
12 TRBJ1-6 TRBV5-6 ASSSGTGITPLH
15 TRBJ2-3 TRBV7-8 ASSLLTSGGAGDTQY
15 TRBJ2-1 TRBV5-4 ASSLGRSGSSNNEQF
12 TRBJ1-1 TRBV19 ASSSDRWNTEAF
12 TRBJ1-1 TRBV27 ASSFQGSDTEAF
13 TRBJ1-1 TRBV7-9 ASSLNSPGYTEAF
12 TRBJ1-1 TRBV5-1 ASTLTGENTEAF
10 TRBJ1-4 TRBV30 ASGQGGEKLF
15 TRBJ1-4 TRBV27 AEQEDRGGRTNEKLF
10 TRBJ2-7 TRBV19 ASGQGTYEQY
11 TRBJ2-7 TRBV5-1 ASSSTSGYEQY
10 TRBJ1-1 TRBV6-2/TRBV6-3 ASSSGPRGAF
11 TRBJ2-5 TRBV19 ASSILRGETQY
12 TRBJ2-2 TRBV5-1 ASRLSGRSGELF
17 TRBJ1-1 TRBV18 ASSPRPGTGDRMNTEAF
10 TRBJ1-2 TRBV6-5 ASKRLEDGYT
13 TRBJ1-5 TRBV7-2 ASSLRTGGGQPQH
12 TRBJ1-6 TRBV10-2 ASSPGQGGSPLH
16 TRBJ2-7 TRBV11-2 ASSLGGFRDSDSYEQY
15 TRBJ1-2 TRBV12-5 ASGPQPPDRSFYGYT
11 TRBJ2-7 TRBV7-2 ASRGQGAHEQY
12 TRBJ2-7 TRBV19 ASSDSWRSNEQY
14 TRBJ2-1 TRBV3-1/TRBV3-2 ASSQDLSGGPNEQF
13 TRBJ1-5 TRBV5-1 ASSLGGYSNQPQH
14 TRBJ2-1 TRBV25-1 ASSAPGTSGYNEQF
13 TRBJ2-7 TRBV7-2 ASSLAPSGSYEQY
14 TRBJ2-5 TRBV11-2 ASSLTLRGLGETQY
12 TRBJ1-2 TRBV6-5 AAHPPGGFYGYT
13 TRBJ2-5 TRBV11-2 ASSSQGVEGETQY
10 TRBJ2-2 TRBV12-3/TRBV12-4 ASSLYPGELF
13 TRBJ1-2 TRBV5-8 ASSAGTGRFSGYT
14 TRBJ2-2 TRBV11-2 ASSLRTASNTGELF
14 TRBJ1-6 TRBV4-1 ASSRTSPGYNSPLH
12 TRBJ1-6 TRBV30 AWVRDRGDSPLH
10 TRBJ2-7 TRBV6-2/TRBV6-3 ASSQTPYEQY
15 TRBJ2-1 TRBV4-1 ASSQDLRGGSYNEQF
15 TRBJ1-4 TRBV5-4 ASSSGGRGSTNEKLF
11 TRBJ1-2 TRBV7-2 ASSLSGDYGYT
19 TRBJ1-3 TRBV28 ASSLSGVSGEGSNSGNTIY
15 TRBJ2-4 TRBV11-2 ASSTYRDRLAKNIQY
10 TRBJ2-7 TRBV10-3 AISGWRSEQY